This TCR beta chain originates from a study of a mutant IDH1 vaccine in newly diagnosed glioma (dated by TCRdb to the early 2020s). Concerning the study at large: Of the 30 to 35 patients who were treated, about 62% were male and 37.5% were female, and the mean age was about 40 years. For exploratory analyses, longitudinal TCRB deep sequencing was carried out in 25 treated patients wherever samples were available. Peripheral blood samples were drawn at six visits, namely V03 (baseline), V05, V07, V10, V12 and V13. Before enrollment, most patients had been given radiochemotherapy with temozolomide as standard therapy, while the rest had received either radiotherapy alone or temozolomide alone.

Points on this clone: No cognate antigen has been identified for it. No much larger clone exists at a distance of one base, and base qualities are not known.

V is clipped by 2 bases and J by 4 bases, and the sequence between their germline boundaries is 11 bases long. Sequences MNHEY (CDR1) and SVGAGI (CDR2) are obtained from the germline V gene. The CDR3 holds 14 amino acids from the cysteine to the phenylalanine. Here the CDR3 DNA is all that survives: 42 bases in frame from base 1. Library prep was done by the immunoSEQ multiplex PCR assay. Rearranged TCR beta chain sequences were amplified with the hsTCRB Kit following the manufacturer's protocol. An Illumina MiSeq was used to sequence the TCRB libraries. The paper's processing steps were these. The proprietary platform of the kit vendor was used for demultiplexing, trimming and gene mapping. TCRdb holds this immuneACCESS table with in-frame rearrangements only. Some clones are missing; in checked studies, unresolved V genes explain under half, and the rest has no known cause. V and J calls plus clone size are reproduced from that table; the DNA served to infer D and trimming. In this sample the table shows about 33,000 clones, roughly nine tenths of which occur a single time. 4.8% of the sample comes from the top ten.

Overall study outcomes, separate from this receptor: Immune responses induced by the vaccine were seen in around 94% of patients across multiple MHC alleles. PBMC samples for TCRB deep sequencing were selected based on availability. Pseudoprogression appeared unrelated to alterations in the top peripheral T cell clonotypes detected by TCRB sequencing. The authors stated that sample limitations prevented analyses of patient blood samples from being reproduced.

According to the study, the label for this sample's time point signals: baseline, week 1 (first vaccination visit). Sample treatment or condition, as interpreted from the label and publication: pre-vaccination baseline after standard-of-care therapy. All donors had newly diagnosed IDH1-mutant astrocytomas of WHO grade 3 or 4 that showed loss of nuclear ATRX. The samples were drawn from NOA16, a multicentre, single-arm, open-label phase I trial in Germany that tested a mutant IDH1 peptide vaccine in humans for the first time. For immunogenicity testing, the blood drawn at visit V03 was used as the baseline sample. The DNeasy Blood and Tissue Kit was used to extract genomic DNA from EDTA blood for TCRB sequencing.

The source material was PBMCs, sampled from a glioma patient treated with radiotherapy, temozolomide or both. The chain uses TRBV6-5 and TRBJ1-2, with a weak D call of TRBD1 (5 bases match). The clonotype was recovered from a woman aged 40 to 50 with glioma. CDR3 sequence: CASSYDAGGYGYTF. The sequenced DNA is TGTGCCAGCAGTTACGATGCGGGGGGCTATGGCTACACCTTC.